The 27 T cell receptor beta chains below were found in one sample sequenced in a study of shared clonotypes between healthy human individuals. Naive CD8 cells lacked CD45RO and underwent positive selection for CCR7, leaving out terminally differentiated effector memory CD45RA+ cells. Sequencing was performed with immunoSEQ multiplex PCR; in TCRdb, only in-frame clones are kept and a portion is missing. Here the sample spans some 740,000 clones, around 92% being singletons. The sample taken for sequencing was naive CD8+ T cells sorted from blood. The receptors originated from a man between 25 and 39 years old in good health.

The chain employs TRBV7-9 and TRBJ2-3; D not resolved. Germline V gene data show CDR1 as SEHNR and CDR2 as FQNEAQ (reference sequence). The CDR3 is 13 residues long. V was trimmed by 5 bases and J by 3 bases, leaving 9 bases between them. This CDR3 reads CASSGPGTDTQYF. DNA for the CDR3: TGTGCCAGCAGCGGCCCTGGAACAGATACGCAGTATTTT.

This chain joins TRBV2 and TRBJ2-1, with D uncertain. Germline CDR1 and CDR2: SNHLY and FYNNEI. CDR3 size: 12 residues. V dropped 0 bases and J dropped 8 bases, with 5 bases sitting between them. CDR3 residues: CASSEALYEQFF. CDR3 coding DNA: TGTGCCAGCAGTGAAGCGCTCTATGAGCAGTTCTTC.

DNA of the CDR3: TGTGCCAGCAGCGGCCCGGAGCAAGTGCAGTACTTC. Translating it yields CASSGPEQVQYF. J is TRBJ2-7 and V is TRBV11-2; D unclear. Deletions cut 5 bases from V and 9 bases from J, with 14 bases between. Looked up from germline, CDR1 is SGHAT and CDR2 is FQNNGV. This CDR3 is built from 12 residues.

The chain employs TRBV15 and TRBJ1-3; D not resolved. The CDR3 extends over 11 amino acids. Trimming took 8 bases from V and 0 from J, leaving 2 bases between them. Germline CDR1 and CDR2: LNHNV and YYDKDF (reference sequence). The CDR3 DNA reads TGTGCCACCTACTCTGGAAACACCATATATTTT. It specifies CATYSGNTIYF.

This chain links TRBV14 with TRBJ2-7, with TRBD2 matching 7 bases. V trimming: 7 bases; J trimming: 5 bases; junction bases outside the gene matches: 8. Looked up from germline, CDR1 is SGHDN and CDR2 is FVKESK. The CDR3 has 13 amino acids. CDR3 loop: CASKGIGGDEQYF. CDR3 nucleotide sequence: TGTGCCAGCAAGGGCATTGGGGGGGACGAGCAGTACTTC. The full variable domain, in which reference TRBV14 and TRBJ2-7 provide the parts outside the CDR3, is EAGVTQFPSHSVIEKGQTVTLRCDPISGHDNLYWYRRVMGKEIKFLLHFVKESKQDESGMPNNRFLAERTGGTYSTLKVQPAELEDSGVYFCASKGIGGDEQYFGPGTRLTVT.

The chain carries TRBV15 and TRBJ2-1; D possibly corresponds to TRBD2 (6 bases). The CDR3 spans 16 residues. The germline gives CDR1 LNHNV, CDR2 YYDKDF (reference sequence). V dropped 5 bases and J dropped 4 bases, with 18 bases sitting between them. The CDR3 is CATSAYLAGYYNEQFF. CDR3 DNA sequence: TGTGCCACCAGCGCCTATCTCGCGGGATATTACAATGAGCAGTTCTTC.

The chain combines TRBV27 with TRBJ2-1; D unresolved. V dropped 1 base and J dropped 0 bases, with 7 bases sitting between them. The CDR3 length is 15 residues. Germline V gene lookup returns CDR1 MNHEY and CDR2 SMNVEV (reference sequence). CDR3 bases: TGTGCCAGCAGTTTATTGCAGGACTCCTACAATGAGCAGTTCTTC. This sequence encodes CASSLLQDSYNEQFF.

The chain links TRBV19 to TRBJ2-1; D unclear. CDR3 size: 17 residues. The V and J ends lost 3 bases and 0 bases respectively, with 15 bases between them. Germline assignment: CDR1 LNHDA and CDR2 SQIVND (reference sequence). The CDR3 bases are TGTGCCAGTAGTATCGACACACCCTCCTTCTCCTACAATGAGCAGTTCTTC. Protein: CASSIDTPSFSYNEQFF.

This chain links TRBV28 with TRBJ2-1; TRBD1 aligns across 7 bases. The V gene's germline CDR1 is MDHEN and CDR2 SYDVKM. This CDR3 has 15 residues. V lost 8 bases and J lost 7; bases outside the gene matches: 14. Written as DNA, the CDR3 is TGTGCCAGCGGCTCCCGGGACAGACGTAGTAATGAGCAGTTCTTC. Translation: CASGSRDRRSNEQFF.

The rearrangement uses TRBV7-8 and TRBJ2-7; maybe TRBD1 (5 bases). This CDR3 is 15 amino acids long. Trimming removed 1 base at V and 4 bases at J, with 14 bases between. The germline V gene has CDR1 SGHVS and CDR2 FQNEAQ. The CDR3 reads CASSLEVGRQYEQYF. CDR3 DNA sequence: TGTGCCAGCAGCTTAGAAGTGGGGCGCCAATACGAGCAGTACTTC.

This clone was seen once. V gene TRBV2 combines with J gene TRBJ1-5; no clear D. Trimming stripped 3 bases from V and 6 bases from J, with 6 bases between. CDR1 and CDR2 (germline): SNHLY, FYNNEI. The CDR3 runs to 12 residues. CDR3 nucleotides: TGTGCCAGCAGTGACAGCGGTCAGCCCCAGCATTTT. Its translation: CASSDSGQPQHF.

The chain has TRBV6-1 and TRBJ2-1; D may be TRBD1 (6 bases). Deletions cut 5 bases from V and 5 bases from J, with 10 bases between. CDR3 length equals 13 residues. Germline V gene sequence: CDR1 MNHNS, CDR2 SASEGT. The CDR3 reads CASSRWTDNEQFF. In DNA form, the CDR3 reads TGTGCCAGCAGTCGCTGGACAGACAATGAGCAGTTCTTC.

Concerning this clone itself: This sample includes further DNA sequences coding for the same CDR3. The chain uses TRBV9 and TRBJ2-3, with D perhaps given as TRBD1 or TRBD2 (5 bases each). Germline loops: CDR1 SGDLS, CDR2 YYNGEE. V was shortened by 0 bases and J by 2 bases, with 10 bases between the two germline ends. The CDR3 has 15 residues. The CDR3 reads CASSVAGRTTDTQYF. CDR3 nucleotide sequence: TGTGCCAGCAGCGTAGCGGGGCGAACCACAGATACGCAGTATTTT.

V gene TRBV6-5 combines with J gene TRBJ1-1, with a weak D call TRBD1 (6 bases). From germline, CDR1 is MNHEY and CDR2 SVGAGI. CDR3 length: 14 amino acids. Trimming shortened V by 8 bases and J by 1 base, and 14 bases separated the two germline ends. CDR3 in amino acids: CASARDIENTEAFF. The CDR3, as DNA: TGTGCCAGCGCTAGGGACATAGAGAACACTGAAGCTTTCTTT.

Remarks on this clone: Other nucleotide sequences in the sample specify the same CDR3. CDR3 residues: CASSRTSGTYEQYF. The CDR3 DNA reads as TGTGCCAGCAGCCGAACTAGCGGGACCTACGAGCAGTACTTC. The J gene is TRBJ2-7, the V gene TRBV7-9; the match to TRBD2 covers 10 bases. J gave up 2 bases and V 5 bases, and 3 bases lay outside the gene matches. CDR1 and CDR2 (germline): SEHNR, FQNEAQ (reference sequence). This CDR3 contains 14 residues.

The chain uses TRBV29-1 and TRBJ2-3; D is unresolved. The CDR3 sequence is 15 residues long. The ends were cut back, 2 bases at V and 1 base at J, with 13 bases in the middle. Germline V gene data show CDR1 as SQVTM and CDR2 as ANQGSEA. In DNA, the CDR3 is TGCAGCGTTGAAACCGGGTCTTCGGGCACAGATACGCAGTATTTT. Translating it yields CSVETGSSGTDTQYF.

This clone was found a few times. Within the sample, other DNA sequences also encode this same CDR3. V is TRBV27 and J is TRBJ2-7; TRBD2 matches 14 bases. The V gene's germline CDR1 is MNHEY and CDR2 SMNVEV (reference sequence). Germline trimming cut 3 bases from V and 4 bases from J; bases unmatched to any gene: 2. This CDR3 is built from 15 residues. CDR3 in amino acids: CASSLGLAGAYEQYF. CDR3 nucleotides: TGTGCCAGCAGTTTGGGACTAGCGGGAGCGTACGAGCAGTACTTC.

This clone was seen once. The chain joins TRBV2 to TRBJ1-3; D is ambiguous. This CDR3 is built from 15 residues. The germline CDR1 and CDR2 sequences are SNHLY and FYNNEI. V shed 5 bases and J shed 4 bases, with 15 bases lying between them. The CDR3 DNA follows: TGTGCCAGCAGTACCCCCGTCGGTTTCGGAAACACCATATATTTT. It codes for CASSTPVGFGNTIYF.

The V gene is TRBV28, the J gene TRBJ2-7, with 8 bases fitting TRBD1. The V gene end was trimmed by 1 base and the J gene end by 3 bases; junction bases not matched to a gene: 5. This CDR3 contains 15 residues. The V gene's germline CDR1 is MDHEN and CDR2 SYDVKM. This chain's CDR3 is CASSLLGTGDYEQYF. The CDR3 DNA follows: TGTGCCAGCAGTTTATTAGGGACAGGCGACTACGAGCAGTACTTC.

The V gene is TRBV2, the J gene TRBJ2-1; D is unclear. The CDR3 consists of 15 residues. CDR1 is SNHLY and CDR2 is FYNNEI in the germline V gene. The germline V and J ends were trimmed by 8 bases and 1 base, with 15 bases remaining between them. The CDR3, as DNA: TGTGCCAGCGTGGGTAAGGAGCGTTCCTACAATGAGCAGTTCTTC. It translates to CASVGKERSYNEQFF.

This chain connects TRBV5-1 to TRBJ2-5; 7 nucleotides agree with TRBD2. CDR1 and CDR2 from the germline V gene are SGHRS and YFSETQ. The junction had 6 bases not matched to a gene; V was cut back by 5 bases and J by 2 bases. CDR3 length equals 14 residues. Written as DNA, the CDR3 is TGCGCCAGCAGTTGGCGGGGGAGACAAGAGACCCAGTACTTC. This gives the protein CASSWRGRQETQYF. The variable domain in full, with the rest retrieved from reference TRBV5-1 and TRBJ2-5, is KAGVTQTPRYLIKTRGQQVTLSCSPISGHRSVSWYQQTPGQGLQFLFEYFSETQRNKGNFPGRFSGRQFSNSRSEMNVSTLELGDSALYLCASSWRGRQETQYFGPGTRLLVL.

This clone was seen only once. V gene TRBV9 combines with J gene TRBJ1-1; TRBD1 might be the D (6 bases). Germline-derived CDR1 and CDR2 are SGDLS and YYNGEE. The V end was cut by 2 bases, the J end by 1 base, with 21 bases between. CDR3 length: 18 amino acids. The CDR3 DNA is TGTGCCAGCAGCGTCAGCGGCGGTGGGGGCTACGGGAACACTGAAGCTTTCTTT. The encoded protein is CASSVSGGGGYGNTEAFF.

The CDR3 spells CASTLGRGSYNEQFF. As DNA, the CDR3 is TGTGCCAGCACCCTCGGACGGGGATCCTACAATGAGCAGTTCTTC. V and J are TRBV27 and TRBJ2-1, with D possibly matching TRBD2 (5 bases). With 7 bases removed from V and 1 base from J, the gap between germline ends came to 14 bases. There are 15 residues in the CDR3. In germline, CDR1 is MNHEY, CDR2 SMNVEV (reference sequence).

The chain carries TRBV15 and TRBJ2-5; D gene uncertain. The CDR3 spans 13 residues. V lost 5 bases and J lost 3, with 10 bases in between. In germline, CDR1 is LNHNV, CDR2 YYDKDF (reference sequence). The CDR3 sequence: CATSVVGEETQYF. The CDR3, as DNA: TGTGCCACCAGCGTAGTGGGCGAAGAGACCCAGTACTTC.

J is TRBJ1-4 and V is TRBV7-9; TRBD1 is a possible D gene (6 bases). The germline V gene encodes CDR1 SEHNR and CDR2 FQNEAQ (reference sequence). V was cut by 5 bases and J by 1 base, with 8 bases left in between. The CDR3 is made up of 14 amino acids. This CDR3 is CASSPTGTNEKLFF. CDR3 nucleotides: TGTGCCAGCAGCCCGACAGGAACTAATGAAAAACTGTTTTTT.

V gene TRBV28 combines with J gene TRBJ2-3, with TRBD1 identical over 7 bases. Trimming took 6 bases from V and 14 from J; bases not matched to a gene: 8. The germline V gene encodes CDR1 MDHEN and CDR2 SYDVKM. CDR3 size: 11 residues. CDR3 in DNA: TGTGCCAGCAGATTAACAGGGGAACTGTATTTT. This sequence encodes CASRLTGELYF.

The chain joins TRBV27 to TRBJ2-7; D may match TRBD1 or TRBD2 (5 bases each). The CDR3 is 15 residues long. CDR1 and CDR2 from the germline V gene are MNHEY and SMNVEV (reference sequence). Trimming left V 6 bases short and J 0 bases short, with 15 bases between. This CDR3 is CASSPGTYYSYEQYF. The CDR3 region has the DNA TGTGCCAGCAGCCCTGGGACCTATTACTCCTACGAGCAGTACTTC.